This T cell receptor (beta chain) is from a study of cytomegalovirus exposure and HLA in healthy donors. Findings of the study overall: Researchers reported that three CMV-associated chains were confirmed in vitro as CMV antigen-specific.

After removal of 7 bases from V and 2 bases from J, the junction contained 7 bases not matched to a gene. CDR1 is LNHDA, CDR2 SQIVND, per germline (reference sequence). CDR3 length: 14 amino acids. Of note for this clone: The antigen remains unidentified.

The study ran its PCR with 60 Vbeta and 13 Jbeta primers. Produced via immunoSEQ multiplex PCR; TCRdb's table is partial and in-frame only. The sample yields more than 90,000 clones, less than 80% seen once. Sequencing was performed on PBMCs. J is TRBJ1-2 and V is TRBV19; TRBD1 aligns across 7 bases. The TCR originated in a boy aged 5 to 17 in good health and CMV-seropositive. The CDR3 loop reads CASNSRQGNYGYTF. In nucleotides, the CDR3 is TGTGCCAGTAATTCTCGACAGGGAAACTATGGCTACACCTTC.